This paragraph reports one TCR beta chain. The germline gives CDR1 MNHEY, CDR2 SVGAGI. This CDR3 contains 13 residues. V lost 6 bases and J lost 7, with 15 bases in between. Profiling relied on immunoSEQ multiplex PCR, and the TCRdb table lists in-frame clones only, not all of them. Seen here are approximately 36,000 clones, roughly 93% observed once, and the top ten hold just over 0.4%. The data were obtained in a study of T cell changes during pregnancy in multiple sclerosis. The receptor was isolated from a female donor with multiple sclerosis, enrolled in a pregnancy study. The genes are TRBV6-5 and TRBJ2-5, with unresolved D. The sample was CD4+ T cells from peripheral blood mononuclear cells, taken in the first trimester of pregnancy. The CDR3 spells CASSYGPWATQYF. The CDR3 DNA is TGTGCCAGCAGCTATGGTCCGTGGGCGACCCAGTACTTC.